This T cell receptor (beta chain) appears in the sequencing data of a study of blood T cell repertoires in COVID-19. On the study more broadly: The United States, Italy and Spain were the sources of the acute and convalescent COVID-19 samples. Sources were T cells, B-cell-depleted T cells, or PBMCs; the material itself was cDNA or gDNA.

Per the germline V gene, CDR1 is LGHNA and CDR2 is YSLEER. V gave up 5 bases and J gave up 0 bases, with 8 bases separating them. The CDR3 consists of 14 residues. Per the authors' pipeline: For nucleated cells, counts were estimated from reference gene primer amplification. Sequenced by immunoSEQ multiplex PCR; TCRdb stores in-frame clones only, minus some. V and J calls plus clone size are reproduced from that table; the DNA served to infer D and trimming. The profile shows 25,000 to 30,000 clones, 55% to 80% of them singletons. This clone was found a few times. The receptor's source is a human donor in a cohort sampled during active COVID-19. The chain uses TRBV4-3 and TRBJ2-1, with D possibly being TRBD2 (5 bases). The sequenced material came from peripheral blood. The CDR3 protein is CASSLTSSYNEQFF. The CDR3 DNA reads as TGCGCCAGCAGCTTAACTAGCTCCTACAATGAGCAGTTCTTC.